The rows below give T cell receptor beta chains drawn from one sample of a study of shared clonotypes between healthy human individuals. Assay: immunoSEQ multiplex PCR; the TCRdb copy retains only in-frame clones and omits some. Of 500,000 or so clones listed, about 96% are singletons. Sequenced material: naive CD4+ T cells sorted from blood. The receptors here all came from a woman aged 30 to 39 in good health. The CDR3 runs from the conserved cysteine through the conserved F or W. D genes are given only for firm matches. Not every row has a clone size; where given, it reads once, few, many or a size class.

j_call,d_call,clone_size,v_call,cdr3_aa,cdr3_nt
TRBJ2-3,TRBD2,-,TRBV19,CASSDSGRLEDTQYF,TGTGCCAGTAGTGATAGCGGGAGGCTCGAGGATACGCAGTATTTT
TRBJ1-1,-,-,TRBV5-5,CASSLGFNTEAFF,TGTGCCAGCAGCTTGGGGTTCAACACTGAAGCTTTCTTT
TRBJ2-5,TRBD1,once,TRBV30,CAWSERGQAETQYF,TGTGCCTGGAGTGAAAGGGGACAGGCAGAGACCCAGTACTTC
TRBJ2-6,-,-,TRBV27,CASRGAGANVLTF,TGTGCCAGCAGAGGGGCCGGGGCCAACGTCCTGACTTTC
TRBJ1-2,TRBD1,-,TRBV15,CATSRDLGGQGANYGYTF,TGTGCCACCAGCAGAGATCTGGGGGGACAGGGGGCTAACTATGGCTACACCTTC
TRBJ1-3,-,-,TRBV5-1,CASSHDRGNTIYF,TGCGCCAGCAGCCACGACAGGGGAAACACCATATATTTT
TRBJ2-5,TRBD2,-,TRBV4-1,CASSQEVLAGVIKQYF,TGCGCCAGCAGCCAAGAGGTACTAGCGGGAGTCATAAAGCAGTACTTC
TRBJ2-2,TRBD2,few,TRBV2,CASVGGLAGRAGELFF,TGTGCCAGCGTAGGGGGACTAGCGGGCCGCGCCGGGGAGCTGTTTTTT
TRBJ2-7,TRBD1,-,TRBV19,CASSSGTGAESSYEQYF,TGTGCCAGTAGTTCCGGGACAGGGGCCGAGAGCTCCTACGAGCAGTACTTC
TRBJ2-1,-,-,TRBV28,CASSSGTRYNEQFF,TGTGCCAGCAGTTCGGGAACCCGCTACAATGAGCAGTTCTTC
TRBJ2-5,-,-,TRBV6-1,CASSEQGILQETQYF,TGTGCCAGCAGTGAACAGGGTATTTTACAAGAGACCCAGTACTTC
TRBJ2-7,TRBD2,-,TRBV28,CASSLSLARHEQYF,TGTGCCAGCAGTTTGTCACTAGCGAGACACGAGCAGTACTTC
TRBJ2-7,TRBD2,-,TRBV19,CASGSGGYEQYF,TGTGCCAGTGGGAGCGGGGGCTACGAGCAGTACTTC
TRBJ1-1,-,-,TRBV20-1,CSTGNTEAFF,TGCTCTACAGGGAACACTGAAGCTTTCTTT
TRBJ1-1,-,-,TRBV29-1,CSVTGQMNTEAFF,TGCAGCGTTACAGGACAGATGAACACTGAAGCTTTCTTT
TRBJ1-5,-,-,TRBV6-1,CASSESRNQPQHF,TGTGCCAGCAGTGAAAGTCGCAATCAGCCCCAGCATTTT
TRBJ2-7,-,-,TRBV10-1,CASSDFWIHRIDEQYF,TGCGCCAGCAGTGACTTCTGGATCCACAGGATCGACGAGCAGTACTTC
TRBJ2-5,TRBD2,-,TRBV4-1,CASSRLPGLAGVETQYF,TGCGCCAGCAGTCGACTCCCGGGACTAGCGGGAGTAGAGACCCAGTACTTC
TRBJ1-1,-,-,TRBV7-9,CASSPGRPAGNTEAFF,TGTGCCAGCAGCCCAGGACGGCCCGCGGGGAACACTGAAGCTTTCTTT
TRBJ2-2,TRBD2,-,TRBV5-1,CASSSRTSSHGELFF,TGCGCCAGCAGCTCCAGGACTAGTTCCCACGGGGAGCTGTTTTTT
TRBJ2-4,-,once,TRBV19,CASSGSGKNIQYF,TGTGCCAGTAGTGGGAGCGGCAAAAACATTCAGTACTTC
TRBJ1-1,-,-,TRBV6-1,CASNLRGNTEAFF,TGTGCCAGCAATCTAAGGGGGAACACTGAAGCTTTCTTT
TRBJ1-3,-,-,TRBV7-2,CASSRVRGESTGNTIYF,TGTGCCAGCAGCCGCGTTAGGGGGGAATCTACTGGAAACACCATATATTTT
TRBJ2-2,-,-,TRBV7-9,CASSLVPNTGELFF,TGTGCCAGCAGCTTAGTCCCGAACACCGGGGAGCTGTTTTTT
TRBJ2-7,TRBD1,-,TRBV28,CASSLGAGGTYEQYF,TGTGCCAGCAGTTTAGGGGCAGGGGGCACCTACGAGCAGTACTTC
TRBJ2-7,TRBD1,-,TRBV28,CASSPRGRGSYEQYF,TGTGCCAGCAGCCCCAGGGGGAGAGGCTCCTACGAGCAGTACTTC
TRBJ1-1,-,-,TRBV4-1,CASSQDDFGFEIEAFF,TGCGCCAGCAGCCAAGATGATTTCGGCTTTGAAATCGAAGCTTTCTTT